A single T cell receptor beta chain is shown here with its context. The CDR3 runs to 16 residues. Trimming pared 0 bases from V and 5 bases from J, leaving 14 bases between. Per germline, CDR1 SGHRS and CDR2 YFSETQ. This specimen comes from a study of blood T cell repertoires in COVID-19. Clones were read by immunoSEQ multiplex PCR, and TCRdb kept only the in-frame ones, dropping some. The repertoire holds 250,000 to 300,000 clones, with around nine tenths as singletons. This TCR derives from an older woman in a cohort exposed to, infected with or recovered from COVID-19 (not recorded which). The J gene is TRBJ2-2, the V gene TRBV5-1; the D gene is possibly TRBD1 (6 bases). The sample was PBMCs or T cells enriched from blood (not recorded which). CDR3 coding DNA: TGCGCCAGCAGCTTGGCATCAGGGGTGCGAACCGGGGAGCTGTTTTTT. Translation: CASSLASGVRTGELFF.